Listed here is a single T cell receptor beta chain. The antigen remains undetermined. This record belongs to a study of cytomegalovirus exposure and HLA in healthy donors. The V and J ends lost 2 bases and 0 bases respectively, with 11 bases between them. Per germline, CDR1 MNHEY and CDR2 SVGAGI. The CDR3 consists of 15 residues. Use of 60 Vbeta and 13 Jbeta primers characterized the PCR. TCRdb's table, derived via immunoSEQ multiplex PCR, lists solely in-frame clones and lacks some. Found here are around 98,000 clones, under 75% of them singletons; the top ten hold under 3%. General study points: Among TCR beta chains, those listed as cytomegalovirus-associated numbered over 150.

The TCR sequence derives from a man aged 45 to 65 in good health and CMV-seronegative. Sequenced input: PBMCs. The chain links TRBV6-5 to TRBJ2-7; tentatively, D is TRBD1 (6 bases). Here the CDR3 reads CASSYRDTSSYEQYF. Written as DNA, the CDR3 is TGTGCCAGCAGTTACCGGGACACAAGCTCCTACGAGCAGTACTTC.